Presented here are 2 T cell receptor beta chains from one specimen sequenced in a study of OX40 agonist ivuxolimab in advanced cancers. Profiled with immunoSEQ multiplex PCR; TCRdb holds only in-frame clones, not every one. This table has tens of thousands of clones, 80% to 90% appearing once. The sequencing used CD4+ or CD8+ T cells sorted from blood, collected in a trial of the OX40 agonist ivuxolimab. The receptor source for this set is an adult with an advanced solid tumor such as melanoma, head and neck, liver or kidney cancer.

The CDR3 protein is CASSLPGTAYEQYF. In nucleotides, the CDR3 is TGCGCCAGCAGCTTACCCGGGACAGCCTACGAGCAGTACTTC. This chain links TRBV5-1 with TRBJ2-7, with 7 bases that match TRBD1. The length of the CDR3 is 14 residues. CDR1 SGHRS and CDR2 YFSETQ come from the germline V gene. The V segment lost 2 bases and the J segment 2 bases; nucleotides outside the gene matches: 4.

This chain's CDR3 is CASSQSGRAEDEQYF. The CDR3, as DNA: TGCGCCAGCAGCCAGTCGGGGCGGGCGGAGGACGAGCAGTACTTC. The chain combines TRBV4-3 with TRBJ2-7; either TRBD1 or TRBD2 may supply D (5 bases each). Germline lookup yields CDR1 LGHNA and CDR2 YSLEER. CDR3 length: 15 residues. V was clipped by 3 bases and J by 5 bases, with 17 bases between them.